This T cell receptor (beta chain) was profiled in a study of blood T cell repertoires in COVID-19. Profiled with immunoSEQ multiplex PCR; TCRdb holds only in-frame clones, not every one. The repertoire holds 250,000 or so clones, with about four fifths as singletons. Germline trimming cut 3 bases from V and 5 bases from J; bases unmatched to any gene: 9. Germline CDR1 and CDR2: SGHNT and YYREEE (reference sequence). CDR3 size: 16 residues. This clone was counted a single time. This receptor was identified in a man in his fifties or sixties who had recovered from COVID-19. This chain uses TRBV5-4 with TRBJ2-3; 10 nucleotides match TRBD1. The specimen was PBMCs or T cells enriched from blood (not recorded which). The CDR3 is CASSSAGTGVVDTQYF. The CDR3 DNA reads TGTGCCAGCAGCTCAGCCGGGACAGGGGTCGTAGATACGCAGTATTTT.